This T cell receptor (beta chain) stems from a study of CD8 T cells in ankylosing spondylitis. Overall study results and limits: The clones that were linked to disease were reported to be significantly enriched in matched synovial fluid samples from ankylosing spondylitis patients. One TCR beta motif, made up of 7 or 8 highly homologous variants, appeared characteristic of ankylosing spondylitis blood. Disease-associated clonotypes exhibited CD8+ identity and were relatively infrequent in peripheral blood.

This clonotype occurred a few times. Its specificity is unknown. Quantitative 5'-RACE with molecular barcodes produced the TCR beta libraries. A single record per CDR3 protein comes from TCRdb applying MiXCR to the 5' RACE reads. The table records about 130,000 distinct CDR3 sequences, roughly 15% of them present only once. The germline CDR1 and CDR2 sequences are SEHNR and FQNEAQ (reference sequence). The length of the CDR3 is 14 residues. V dropped 6 bases and J dropped 3 bases, with 11 bases sitting between them. The TCR originated in a female donor with ankylosing spondylitis or in good health (not recorded which). V and J are TRBV7-9 and TRBJ2-2, with D hard to call. The sequenced sample was blood, either unsorted or a sorted T cell fraction (not recorded which). The CDR3 loop reads CASRPTGDTGELFF. The CDR3 region has the DNA TGTGCCAGCAGACCTACCGGCGACACCGGGGAGCTGTTTTTT.